The TCR beta chain under discussion was sequenced for a study of OX40 agonist ivuxolimab in advanced cancers. CDR1 and CDR2 (germline): MNHNS, SASEGT. This CDR3 comprises 15 residues. Trimming cost V 8 bases and J 7 bases; bases outside gene matches: 11. This clone was counted only a few times. TCRdb's table, derived via immunoSEQ multiplex PCR, lists solely in-frame clones and lacks some. The sample lists tens of thousands of clones; 65% to 85% were seen once. The source was CD4+ or CD8+ T cells sorted from blood, collected in a trial of the OX40 agonist ivuxolimab. The V call is TRBV6-1, the J call TRBJ2-2; 9 nucleotides match TRBD2. The source is an adult with an advanced solid tumor such as melanoma, head and neck, liver or kidney cancer. CDR3 DNA sequence: TGTGCCAGCGAGGGGGTAGCGGGAGAGGGCGGGGAGCTGTTTTTT. The encoded protein is CASEGVAGEGGELFF.